This T cell receptor beta chain was sequenced during a study of circulating CD8 cells and anti-PD-1 response in melanoma. This clonotype is labeled large. The V end lost 5 bases, the J end lost 4 bases, and 10 bases lay between the germline ends. The V gene's germline CDR1 is MNHEY and CDR2 SVGAGI. CDR3 length equals 13 residues. From live CD3+CD8+TCRalphabeta+ cells, four PD-1 and/or TIGIT subsets were sorted. Using 15 ng of total RNA, TCR libraries were made with the QIAseq Immune Repertoire TCR panel. MiXCR was run by TCRdb on the reads, yielding one entry per CDR3 protein. The sample records 450 to 600 distinct CDR3 sequences, roughly 9.4% being singletons.

This chain uses TRBV6-5 with TRBJ2-3; D may correspond to TRBD1 or TRBD2 (5 bases each). The TCR was taken from a human donor with melanoma. This specimen consisted of CD8+ T cells from PBMCs, obtained at baseline or after one month of anti-PD-1 therapy (not recorded which). The CDR3 coding sequence is TGTGCCAGCAGTGTCGGGGCTGCAGATACGCAGTATTTT. Translating gives CASSVGAADTQYF.